A single sample is the source of the 2 T cell receptor beta chains below, sequenced in a study of OX40 agonist ivuxolimab in advanced cancers. Libraries came from the immunoSEQ multiplex PCR assay. TCRdb obtained this table from immuneACCESS and retained in-frame rearrangements with V and J assigned. These tables miss some clones; where compared with another copy, unresolved V genes account for less than half of the shortfall, and the remainder is unexplained. The sample includes 44,000 or so clones, with 70% to 80% observed a single time. The leading ten clones occupy about 2.1% of the sample. This material consisted of CD4+ or CD8+ T cells sorted from blood, taken in a trial of the OX40 agonist ivuxolimab. The receptor source for this set is an adult with an advanced solid tumor such as melanoma, head and neck, liver or kidney cancer.

This chain links TRBV27 with TRBJ1-1, with a weak D call TRBD1 (5 bases). Germline V gives CDR1 MNHEY, CDR2 SMNVEV (reference sequence). This CDR3 is built from 15 residues. Trimming shortened V by 2 bases and J by 0 bases, and 10 bases separated the two germline ends. DNA of the CDR3: TGTGCCAGCAGTTTAGACAGACTAATGAACACTGAAGCTTTCTTT. It codes for CASSLDRLMNTEAFF.

This sequence joins TRBV4-3 and TRBJ1-6; the match to TRBD1 covers 8 bases. Per the germline V gene, CDR1 is LGHNA and CDR2 is YSLEER. Trimming took 0 bases from V and 10 from J; bases not matched to a gene: 8. The CDR3 contains 16 residues. The CDR3 region is CASSQDRTGWGSPLHF. CDR3 bases: TGCGCCAGCAGCCAAGATAGGACAGGGTGGGGATCACCCCTCCACTTT.